A selection of T cell receptor beta chains follows, all from one sample in a study of technical replicates of blood from a few donors. The repertoire was sequenced with immunoSEQ multiplex PCR; TCRdb's copy has only in-frame clones and lacks some. The sample has 76,000 or so clones, roughly nine tenths seen once. Sequenced material: T cells isolated from PBMCs. The receptor set was obtained from a human donor in good health. Both conserved end residues are part of each CDR3. D genes are given only for firm matches. Only some rows state a clone size, as once, few, many or a class for expanded clones.

d_gene,j_gene,v_gene,abundance,CDR3nt,CDR3aa
-,TRBJ1-1,TRBV4-2,few,TGTGCCAGCAGCCAAGTCGGTACTGAAGCTTTCTTT,CASSQVGTEAFF
-,TRBJ1-5,TRBV12-5,-,TGTGCTAGTGGTTTGGTACAGGAGGGGCCCCTCGGTAGTCAGCCCCAGCATTTT,CASGLVQEGPLGSQPQHF
-,TRBJ1-4,TRBV30,few,TGTGCCTGGAGTGGAGTGGGTAGAGGTGAAAAACTGTTTTTT,CAWSGVGRGEKLFF
-,TRBJ2-1,TRBV28,-,TGTGCCAGCAGTTTAATGAATGGCTTCAATGAGCAGTTCTTC,CASSLMNGFNEQFF
-,TRBJ2-7,TRBV5-1,-,TGCGCCAGCAGCTTGGGTTCAGTAAAAGCCTACGAGCAGTACTTC,CASSLGSVKAYEQYF
-,TRBJ1-2,TRBV10-3,few,TGTGCCATCAGTGAGTTGGAGGGCTATGGCTACACCTTC,CAISELEGYGYTF
TRBD1,TRBJ1-5,TRBV6-5,-,TGTGCCAGCAGTACAGGGGGGCGGTCTCAGCCCCAGCATTTT,CASSTGGRSQPQHF
TRBD1,TRBJ2-3,TRBV15,-,TGTGCCACCAGCCGGGACAGTCCTTCCACAGATACGCAGTATTTT,CATSRDSPSTDTQYF
-,TRBJ1-5,TRBV5-1,-,TGCGCCAGCAGCTTGGGTCCGGCAGGTCAGCCCCAGCATTTT,CASSLGPAGQPQHF
-,TRBJ2-5,TRBV2,-,TGTGCCAGCGGGACAATGGAGACCCAGTACTTC,CASGTMETQYF
-,TRBJ2-1,TRBV4-1,-,TGCGCCAGCAGCCAAGACTGGCGGACTCACACTTACAATGAGCAGTTCTTC,CASSQDWRTHTYNEQFF
-,TRBJ2-5,TRBV5-1,-,TGCGCCAGCAGCTTGGCGTACCAAGAGACCCAGTACTTC,CASSLAYQETQYF
TRBD1,TRBJ2-7,TRBV19,-,TGTGCCAGTAGTATGGGACAGGCCCCTTACGAGCAGTACTTC,CASSMGQAPYEQYF
-,TRBJ1-2,TRBV4-1,-,TGCGCCAGCAGCCAAGATTTGTGGGGGGTCTATGGCTACACCTTC,CASSQDLWGVYGYTF
TRBD2,TRBJ2-3,TRBV9,-,TGTGCCAGCAGCGTAGCGGGGGGAGGGACAGATACGCAGTATTTT,CASSVAGGGTDTQYF
-,TRBJ2-2,TRBV7-9,-,TGTGCCAGCGGATCGATTTTCGACAGGACAACGAACACCGGGGAGCTGTTTTTT,CASGSIFDRTTNTGELFF
TRBD1,TRBJ2-1,TRBV19,-,TGTGCCAGTAGTATTTTTGGGACAGGGAGGAACAATGAGCAGTTCTTC,CASSIFGTGRNNEQFF
TRBD1,TRBJ1-4,TRBV11-2,-,TGTGCCAGCAGCATTTGGACAGGGACAACTAATGAAAAACTGTTTTTT,CASSIWTGTTNEKLFF
TRBD2,TRBJ2-1,TRBV6-5,-,TGTGCCAGCAGTTACGGGTTAGCGGGGGGATACAATGAGCAGTTCTTC,CASSYGLAGGYNEQFF
-,TRBJ1-5,TRBV2,-,TGTGCCAGCAGTGTGTCAAATCAGCCCCAGCATTTT,CASSVSNQPQHF
-,TRBJ2-1,TRBV28,-,TGTGCCACCGATCCTAGTCCCCTCTACAATGAGCAGTTCTTC,CATDPSPLYNEQFF
-,TRBJ1-2,TRBV25-1,-,TGTGCCAGCAGTGGGCCCACAAGAAAAGTTAACTATGGCTACACCTTC,CASSGPTRKVNYGYTF
TRBD2,TRBJ2-7,TRBV6-9,-,TGTGCCAGCAGCCGAAGAACTAGCGGCTACGAGCAGTACTTC,CASSRRTSGYEQYF
-,TRBJ2-7,TRBV29-1,-,TGCAGCGTTCTCGGCACCGTGACAGGAGGTCGGTACGAGCAGTACTTC,CSVLGTVTGGRYEQYF
-,TRBJ1-1,TRBV6-4,-,TGTGCCAGCAGCGTCACGTCCTCAGGATATGAAGCTTTCTTT,CASSVTSSGYEAFF
TRBD2,TRBJ2-5,TRBV9,-,TGTGCCAGCGGACTTAGCGGGGGAGGGCCCGGATGGGAGACCCAGTACTTC,CASGLSGGGPGWETQYF
-,TRBJ2-2,TRBV6-6,-,TGTGCCAGCAGCCCTAGTGTGGATATCACCGGGGAGCTGTTTTTT,CASSPSVDITGELFF
TRBD1,TRBJ2-7,TRBV4-1,-,TGCGCCAGCAGCCAAGGGGACAGGGCGCTCGAGCAGTACTTC,CASSQGDRALEQYF
-,TRBJ2-1,TRBV7-2,-,TGTGCCAGCAGCTCCGATTTAGCGTACCCCTACAATGAGCAGTTCTTC,CASSSDLAYPYNEQFF